The 27 T cell receptor beta chains below were found in one sample sequenced in a study of blood T cells in healthy people across ages. With a J-beta primer mix and a sample-barcoded 5' primer, a second PCR ran roughly 6 to 12 cycles. From the 5' RACE reads, TCRdb called clonotypes with MiXCR, one entry per CDR3 protein. The sample shows some 1.7 million distinct CDR3 sequences, roughly 27% of them seen only once. Material: blood. These receptors all stem from a woman aged 25 to 45 in good health.

Note on this clonotype: One end of the junction varies from germline; a read error may be responsible. The chain joins TRBV9 to TRBJ2-1; TRBD2 matches at 9 bases. From germline, CDR1 is SGDLS and CDR2 YYNGEE. The CDR3 totals 17 residues. The CDR3 here is CDSSVQWAGGPDNEQFF. CDR3 bases: TGTGACAGCAGCGTACAGTGGGCGGGAGGGCCGGACAATGAGCAGTTCTTC.

This rearrangement joins TRBV5-1 to TRBJ2-7, with D possibly TRBD2 on 6 matching bases. The germline V gene has CDR1 SGHRS and CDR2 YFSETQ. Trimming removed 1 base at V and 1 base at J, with 12 bases between. This CDR3 region has 15 residues. The DNA for the CDR3 is TGCGCCAGCAGCTTGTCTGCGGGGACGTCCTACGAGCAGTACTTC. Its translation is CASSLSAGTSYEQYF.

This clonotype was seen at least ten times. V usage is TRBV29-1 and J usage is TRBJ2-7, with TRBD1 as a possible D gene (6 bases). The CDR3 is made up of 12 amino acids. Trimming cost V 6 bases and J 0 bases, with 9 bases left between them. Germline V lookup: CDR1 SQVTM, CDR2 ANQGSEA. CDR3 in amino acids: CSVRDTSYEQYF. CDR3 in DNA: TGCAGCGTACGGGACACCTCCTACGAGCAGTACTTC.

This clonotype has only a few counts. The J gene is TRBJ2-5, the V gene TRBV7-9, with 8 bases aligning to TRBD1. Germline V lookup: CDR1 SEHNR, CDR2 FQNEAQ (reference sequence). The CDR3 sequence is 16 residues long. J lost 1 base, V lost 5 bases, and 9 bases had no gene match. The CDR3 DNA follows: TGTGCCAGCAGCCGGCTGTCAGGACAGGGCCAAGAGACCCAGTACTTC. It codes for CASSRLSGQGQETQYF.

Comments on this clonotype: This may come from a read error, since a much larger clone is one base off. This rearrangement joins TRBV20-1 to TRBJ2-1; a weak D match, TRBD1 (6 bases). Germline CDR1 is DFQATT and CDR2 is SNEGSKA (reference sequence). The CDR3 consists of 13 residues. The V gene lost 6 bases and the J gene lost 10 bases, with 19 bases spanning the gap. CDR3 in amino acids: CSAGTSTVREQFF. For the CDR3, the DNA is TGCAGTGCGGGGACATCCACCGTGAGAGAGCAGTTCTTC.

This clonotype has a count of ten or more. The gene calls are TRBV20-1 and TRBJ2-4; a possible D gene is TRBD1 (5 bases). The better agreement between TRBJ2-7 and the DNA end casts doubt on the J call. Germline-derived CDR1 and CDR2 are DFQATT and SNEGSKA (reference sequence). This CDR3 is 12 amino acids long. CDR3 DNA: TGCAGTGCTAGAGCGCTCAGGGTCGAGCAGTACTTC. It yields the protein CSARALRVEQYF.

The chain carries TRBV12-3 or TRBV12-4 and TRBJ2-3; 8 nucleotides line up with TRBD2. Trimming at V came to 6 bases and at J to 6 bases, leaving 8 bases not matched to a gene. The CDR3 is 14 residues long. This CDR3 is CASRQTSVGDTQYF. The CDR3, as DNA: TGTGCCAGCAGGCAGACTAGCGTGGGGGATACGCAGTATTTT.

The chain recombines TRBV7-9 with TRBJ2-2; 7 nucleotides match TRBD2. The V gene's germline CDR1 is SEHNR and CDR2 FQNEAQ (reference sequence). Unmatched junction bases numbered 7, after V lost 4 bases and J lost 2 bases. This CDR3 comprises 16 residues. The CDR3 loop is CASSSAGTKNTGELFF. The CDR3 bases are TGTGCCAGCAGCTCGGCCGGGACTAAAAACACCGGGGAGCTGTTTTTT.

The rearrangement joins TRBV20-1 to TRBJ2-3, with D tentatively TRBD1 or TRBD2 (5 bases each). The V gene's germline CDR1 is DFQATT and CDR2 SNEGSKA (reference sequence). Trimming shortened V by 3 bases and J by 7 bases, and 14 bases separated the two germline ends. This CDR3 spans 13 amino acids. This CDR3 reads CSASSVGLNTQYF. The DNA for the CDR3 is TGCAGTGCTAGTAGCGTGGGGCTAAATACGCAGTATTTT.

This clonotype was recorded a few times. The chain has TRBV18 and TRBJ2-7; D is unclear. The CDR3 consists of 14 residues. CDR1 is KGHSH, CDR2 LQKENI, per germline. The V end was cut by 2 bases, the J end by 2 bases, with 10 bases between. The CDR3, as DNA: TGTGCCAGCTCACCATCTCGATGGGCCTACGAGCAGTACTTC. Translating it yields CASSPSRWAYEQYF. Supplemented by reference TRBV18 and TRBJ2-7, the full variable domain reads NAGVMQNPRHLVRRRGQEARLRCSPMKGHSHVYWYRQLPEEGLKFMVYLQKENIIDESGMPKERFSAEFPKEGPSILRIQQVVRGDSAAYFCASSPSRWAYEQYFGPGTRLTVT.

This clonotype has at least ten counts. V and J are TRBV6-1 and TRBJ2-1; 8 bases map to TRBD2. Germline V gives CDR1 MNHNS, CDR2 SASEGT. The CDR3 is 17 residues long. V lost 8 bases, J lost 1 base, and 13 bases stayed unmatched. This CDR3 is CASSAGGGLQSYNEQFF. CDR3 sequence (DNA): TGTGCCAGCTCCGCCGGGGGGGGCCTTCAATCCTACAATGAGCAGTTCTTC.

This clonotype was seen a few times. An end of the junction does not agree with germline; a read error may underlie this. The V gene is TRBV20-1, the J gene TRBJ2-1; 11 bases line up with TRBD1. Germline loops: CDR1 DFQATT, CDR2 SNEGSKA (reference sequence). The CDR3 consists of 16 residues. The CDR3 here is CGARGSGTGGFDEQFF. The CDR3 DNA is TGCGGTGCTAGAGGGTCCGGGACAGGGGGATTCGATGAGCAGTTCTTC.

This clonotype was seen more than once but under ten times. This chain connects TRBV11-3 to TRBJ2-5; the D call may be TRBD1 or TRBD2 (6 bases each). In germline, CDR1 is SGHNT, CDR2 YENEEA. With 4 bases removed from V and 5 bases from J, the gap between germline ends came to 17 bases. There are 15 residues in the CDR3. CDR3 DNA: TGTGCCAGCAGCTATAGGAGGGGGGCTGGTGAGACCCAGTACTTC. Protein sequence: CASSYRRGAGETQYF.

This sequence joins TRBV30 and TRBJ2-3; the match to TRBD2 covers 12 bases. Germline V gives CDR1 GTSNPN, CDR2 SVGIG (reference sequence). CDR3 length equals 17 residues. V was clipped by 0 bases and J by 9 bases; unmatched bases: 13. CDR3 nucleotide sequence: TGTGCCTGGAGTGTACGATTGGGACTAGCGGGTACCCCAACGCAGTATTTT. Amino acid sequence: CAWSVRLGLAGTPTQYF.

There are a few counts of this clonotype. The V call is TRBV20-1, the J call TRBJ2-1, with TRBD2 matching 10 bases. CDR3 length: 15 residues. Trimming at V came to 6 bases and at J to 2 bases, leaving 7 bases not matched to a gene. CDR1 and CDR2 from the germline V gene are DFQATT and SNEGSKA (reference sequence). The CDR3 nucleotides are TGCAGTGCCCTATCTAGCGGGGGAACCTACAATGAGCAGTTCTTC. Protein: CSALSSGGTYNEQFF.

The V and J genes are TRBV5-5 and TRBJ2-1; 7 bases are shared with TRBD2. The CDR3 sequence is 17 residues long. V shed 3 bases, J shed 3 bases, and the junction held 12 bases outside the gene matches. Germline CDR1 SGHKS, CDR2 YYEKEE (reference sequence). DNA of the CDR3: TGTGCCAGCAGCTACCCCTCTTTTGCGGGGGACTACAATGAGCAGTTCTTC. Its protein is CASSYPSFAGDYNEQFF.

This clonotype was seen at least ten times. This sequence joins TRBV29-1 and TRBJ2-1; 11 nucleotides line up with TRBD2. The CDR3 is 17 residues long. Germline assignment: CDR1 SQVTM and CDR2 ANQGSEA. V lost 6 bases and J lost 0; bases outside the gene matches: 10. The CDR3 loop is CSVATGLAASSYNEQFF. Written as DNA, the CDR3 is TGCAGCGTAGCAACGGGACTAGCGGCCAGCTCCTACAATGAGCAGTTCTTC.

This clonotype was recorded a few times. The rearrangement joins TRBV28 to TRBJ2-2; 9 positions match TRBD1. CDR1 and CDR2 from the germline V gene are MDHEN and SYDVKM. Trimming at V came to 6 bases and at J to 8 bases, leaving 10 bases not matched to a gene. This CDR3 spans 15 amino acids. CDR3 region: CASSTGTGPGGELFF. The CDR3, as DNA: TGTGCCAGCAGCACCGGGACAGGGCCAGGGGGGGAGCTGTTTTTT.

This clonotype has a count of ten or more. The chain recombines TRBV9 with TRBJ2-5; no clear D. Germline V CDR1 and CDR2: SGDLS, YYNGEE. Trimming left V 0 bases short and J 4 bases short, with 13 bases between. The CDR3 is made up of 15 amino acids. DNA for the CDR3: TGTGCCAGCAGCGTAGCTGGAAGCGTAGGAGAGACCCAGTACTTC. It encodes CASSVAGSVGETQYF. Complete variable domain (other parts from reference TRBV9 and TRBJ2-5): DSGVTQTPKHLITATGQRVTLRCSPRSGDLSVYWYQQSLDQGLQFLIQYYNGEERAKGNILERFSAQQFPDLHSELNLSSLELGDSALYFCASSVAGSVGETQYFGPGTRLLVL.

This clonotype has only a few counts. This chain connects TRBV28 to TRBJ1-5; D is unresolved. V was shortened by 4 bases and J by 11 bases, with 12 bases between the two germline ends. CDR3 length: 12 residues. The germline CDR1 and CDR2 sequences are MDHEN and SYDVKM. The CDR3 here is CASSYPEGSQHF. CDR3 sequence (DNA): TGTGCCAGCAGTTACCCAGAAGGTTCCCAGCATTTT.

Comment on this clonotype: One base away lies a much larger clone, so this may be a sequencing read error. The J gene is TRBJ2-1, the V gene TRBV27; 8 bases are shared with TRBD2. J gave up 8 bases and V 7 bases, and 13 bases lay outside the gene matches. Germline assignment: CDR1 MNHEY and CDR2 SMNVEV (reference sequence). The CDR3 has 15 amino acids. The CDR3 DNA sequence: TGTGCCAGCAATTCGATAGCGGGGAGTGCGGATGAGCAGTTCTTC. Residues: CASNSIAGSADEQFF.

This clonotype was counted only a few times. This chain connects TRBV3-1 to TRBJ1-2; D unclear. In germline, CDR1 is LGHDT, CDR2 YNNKEL (reference sequence). The CDR3 spans 13 residues. V was trimmed by 2 bases and J by 5 bases, leaving 9 bases between them. The CDR3 loop reads CASSQLMGYGYTF. CDR3 nucleotides: TGTGCCAGCAGCCAACTCATGGGTTATGGCTACACCTTC.

This clonotype was detected only once. The chain has TRBV20-1 and TRBJ1-2; D gene ambiguous. Per germline, CDR1 DFQATT and CDR2 SNEGSKA (reference sequence). Trimming took 5 bases from V and 3 from J, leaving 13 bases between them. This CDR3 contains 13 residues. The CDR3 DNA follows: TGCAGTGCTGCACTCCCTGGGGACTATGGCTACACCTTC. Amino acids: CSAALPGDYGYTF.

This clonotype was found a few times. The V and J genes are TRBV4-1 and TRBJ2-7; TRBD1 matches at 9 bases. Trimming took 2 bases from V and 2 from J; bases not matched to a gene: 10. Germline V gives CDR1 MGHRA, CDR2 YSYEKL. The CDR3 covers 17 residues. CDR3 amino acids: CASSQRGVGTGTYEQYF. CDR3 DNA: TGCGCCAGCAGCCAAAGAGGAGTGGGGACAGGGACCTACGAGCAGTACTTC.

The V gene is TRBV10-3, the J gene TRBJ2-1; 14 bases align to TRBD2. J lost 6 bases, V lost 10 bases, and 8 bases had no gene match. Germline CDR1 and CDR2: ENHRY and SYGVKD. The CDR3 is made up of 15 amino acids. CDR3 sequence (DNA): TGTGCCACAAGCCCGACTAGCGGGGGGGTCAATGAGCAGTTCTTC. The encoded protein is CATSPTSGGVNEQFF.

This clonotype was seen repeatedly, ten times or more. The rearrangement links TRBV7-2 to TRBJ2-1; TRBD2 aligns across 9 bases. Germline-derived CDR1 and CDR2 are SGHTA and FQGNSA. The V and J ends lost 6 bases and 10 bases, in that order; junction bases with no gene match: 4. CDR3 length: 12 amino acids. The CDR3 here is CASRSGTSEQFF. CDR3 coding DNA: TGTGCCAGCAGGTCCGGGACTAGCGAGCAGTTCTTC.

There are many counts of this clonotype. The rearrangement links TRBV4-3 to TRBJ2-1; 7 nucleotides match TRBD1. Trimming at V came to 6 bases and at J to 10 bases, leaving 9 bases not matched to a gene. The V gene's germline CDR1 is LGHNA and CDR2 YSLEER. This CDR3 comprises 13 residues. The DNA for the CDR3 is TGCGCCAGCAGTCCGACAGGGTACCGCGAGCAGTTCTTC. Translated, it gives CASSPTGYREQFF.